Shown below are 26 T cell receptor beta chains from a single sample sequenced in a study of beta chain features in type 1 diabetes. The whole isolated RNA underwent reverse transcription, so sequencing captured expressed TCRB transcripts. Sequencing used immunoSEQ multiplex PCR; TCRdb keeps in-frame clones, though not all of them. The sample lists under 400,000 clones, about 12% occurring once. Study observations and caveats: In every one of the four CD4+ subsets, TCRB CDR3s were moderately but significantly shorter in Type 1 diabetes patients.

These receptors are not linked to any known antigen. The sample was naive CD4+ T cells from blood. The receptors here all came from a woman aged 18-29 years with type 1 diabetes.

This clone was observed once. This sequence joins TRBV5-1 and TRBJ1-4; D uncertain. The V end was cut by 4 bases, the J end by 8 bases, with 15 bases between. Looked up from germline, CDR1 is SGHRS and CDR2 is YFSETQ. The CDR3 covers 14 residues. The DNA for the CDR3 is TGCGCCAGCAGCCCCCAGGCAAACACCGAAAAACTGTTTTTT. Translation: CASSPQANTEKLFF.

This clone was counted between two and nine times. The chain carries TRBV6-6 and TRBJ2-7; 8 nucleotides align to TRBD1. Germline CDR1 reads MNHNY; CDR2 reads SVGAGI (reference sequence). The V segment lost 11 bases and the J segment 5 bases; nucleotides outside the gene matches: 11. The CDR3 loop spans 13 amino acids. CDR3 residues: CAARDRTIDEQYF. Here the CDR3 DNA reads TGTGCCGCCCGGGACAGGACGATCGACGAGCAGTACTTC.

This chain connects TRBV6-6 to TRBJ1-2; 9 bases are shared with TRBD1. Germline V gene sequence: CDR1 MNHNY, CDR2 SVGAGI (reference sequence). The CDR3 is 13 residues long. V gave up 6 bases and J gave up 3 bases; unmatched junction bases: 2. CDR3 sequence (DNA): TGTGCCAGCAGCGACAGGGGGTACTATGGCTACACCTTC. This translates into CASSDRGYYGYTF.

This clone turned up a few times. The CDR3 nucleotides read TGTGCCAGCAGCGGAGCGGGGTCGGATGAAGCTTTCTTT. Amino acids: CASSGAGSDEAFF. The chain uses TRBV9 and TRBJ1-1; no clear D gene. The germline V gene has CDR1 SGDLS and CDR2 YYNGEE. The V end was cut by 3 bases, the J end by 7 bases, with 13 bases between. The CDR3 runs 13 residues.

As to this clone: The same CDR3 is also encoded by other DNA sequences in this sample. The chain uses TRBV7-2 and TRBJ2-3, with D unclear. Between the trimmed V and J ends, which lost 0 bases and 2 bases, there was a span of 3 bases. Per germline, CDR1 SGHTA and CDR2 FQGNSA. The CDR3 is 13 amino acids. CDR3 protein: CASSLAYTDTQYF. The CDR3 DNA reads TGTGCCAGCAGCTTAGCCTACACAGATACGCAGTATTTT.

This clone has only a few counts. This chain joins TRBV23-1 and TRBJ1-2; D might be TRBD1 (5 bases). TRBV23-1 is designated an ORF whose function remains uncertain. This CDR3 region has 17 residues. Deletions cut 0 bases from V and 1 base from J, with 15 bases between. DNA of the CDR3: TGCGCCAGCAGTCAATCCGCAGGGTCCAATGATAACTATGGCTACACCTTC. Translating gives CASSQSAGSNDNYGYTF.

This clone was seen more than once but under ten times. The chain has TRBV21-1 and TRBJ2-1; whether TRBD1, the table's D call, matches the DNA was not checked. TRBV21-1 is a pseudogene segment. This CDR3 contains 12 residues. The CDR3 loop reads CASSKDSGEQFF. The CDR3 DNA is TGTGCCAGCAGCAAAGACAGTGGGGAGCAGTTCTTC.

This clone was seen a few times. The chain employs TRBV15 and TRBJ2-7; 8 bases are shared with TRBD1. The CDR3 length is 14 residues. The germline CDR1 and CDR2 sequences are LNHNV and YYDKDF (reference sequence). Trimming at V came to 5 bases and at J to 0 bases, leaving 3 bases not matched to a gene. The CDR3 reads CATSVGTGSYEQYF. Written as DNA, the CDR3 is TGTGCCACCAGCGTAGGGACAGGCTCCTACGAGCAGTACTTC. Variable domain in full (rest from reference TRBV15 and TRBJ2-7): DAMVIQNPRYQVTQFGKPVTLSCSQTLNHNVMYWYQQKSSQAPKLLFHYYDKDFNNEADTPDNFQSRRPNTSFCFLDIRSPGLGDTAMYLCATSVGTGSYEQYFGPGTRLTVT.

The chain uses TRBV5-1 and TRBJ2-7; D gene uncertain. Germline V gene lookup returns CDR1 SGHRS and CDR2 YFSETQ. This CDR3 spans 12 amino acids. Trimming removed 2 bases from V and 4 bases from J, with 7 bases in between. CDR3 sequence reads: CASSFDLYEQYF. DNA of the CDR3: TGCGCCAGCAGCTTTGACTTATACGAGCAGTACTTC. Based on the CDR3 plus reference TRBV5-1 and TRBJ2-7, the full variable domain is KAGVTQTPRYLIKTRGQQVTLSCSPISGHRSVSWYQQTPGQGLQFLFEYFSETQRNKGNFPGRFSGRQFSNSRSEMNVSTLELGDSALYLCASSFDLYEQYFGPGTRLTVT.

The chain carries TRBV5-1 and TRBJ2-5; D uncertain. V was cut by 4 bases and J by 1 base, with 5 bases left in between. There are 12 residues in the CDR3. Per the germline V gene, CDR1 is SGHRS and CDR2 is YFSETQ. CDR3 protein: CASSHGQETQYF. The DNA of the CDR3 is TGCGCCAGCAGCCACGGCCAAGAGACCCAGTACTTC.

Only a few counts were recorded for this clone. V usage is TRBV27 and J usage is TRBJ1-6; TRBD1 is a possible D gene (5 bases). The germline V gene has CDR1 MNHEY and CDR2 SMNVEV (reference sequence). CDR3 length: 13 amino acids. V was trimmed by 10 bases and J by 4 bases, leaving 11 bases between them. In DNA, the CDR3 is TGTGCCACCGGTCGACAGTATAATTCACCCCTCCACTTT. Its translation is CATGRQYNSPLHF.

This clone has only a few counts. The V and J genes are TRBV28 and TRBJ1-2; 9 bases fit TRBD1. CDR1 MDHEN and CDR2 SYDVKM come from the germline V gene. The CDR3 is 13 residues long. Trimming at V came to 5 bases and at J to 4 bases, leaving 2 bases not matched to a gene. The CDR3 nucleotides read TGTGCCAGCAGTAGGGGACAGGGCTATGGCTACACCTTC. This translates into CASSRGQGYGYTF.

This clone showed up just a few times. The chain recombines TRBV5-4 with TRBJ1-6, with TRBD1 identical over 10 bases. The CDR3 is 18 residues long. The germline gives CDR1 SGHNT, CDR2 YYREEE (reference sequence). V shed 3 bases, J shed 1 base, and the junction held 7 bases outside the gene matches. CDR3 protein: CASSSNGQGGSYNSPLHF. In nucleotides, the CDR3 is TGTGCCAGCAGCTCTAATGGACAGGGGGGGTCCTATAATTCACCCCTCCACTTT.

This chain joins TRBV29-1 and TRBJ2-3; 7 bases match TRBD1. This CDR3 spans 13 amino acids. Trimming removed 6 bases from V and 2 bases from J; junction bases left unmatched: 5. Germline V CDR1 and CDR2: SQVTM, ANQGSEA. CDR3 nucleotide sequence: TGCAGCGTGAGGGGGCATCTCACAGATACGCAGTATTTT. Translation: CSVRGHLTDTQYF.

This clone was counted a few times. The chain carries TRBV25-1 and TRBJ2-5; 11 bases line up with TRBD2. Looked up from germline, CDR1 is MGHDK and CDR2 is SYGVNS. The J segment lost 1 base and the V segment lost 8 bases, leaving 6 bases of the junction unmatched. The CDR3 length is 15 residues. The CDR3: CASAPSGRFQETQYF. Here the CDR3 DNA reads TGTGCCAGCGCCCCTAGCGGGAGGTTCCAAGAGACCCAGTACTTC. Based on the CDR3 plus reference TRBV25-1 and TRBJ2-5, the full variable domain is EADIYQTPRYLVIGTGKKITLECSQTMGHDKMYWYQQDPGMELHLIHYSYGVNSTEKGDLSSESTVSRIRTEHFPLTLESARPSHTSQYLCASAPSGRFQETQYFGPGTRLLVL.

The gene calls are TRBV7-2 and TRBJ1-4; no clear D gene. The CDR3 is made up of 11 amino acids. The germline V and J ends were trimmed by 5 bases and 7 bases, with 5 bases remaining between them. The germline V gene has CDR1 SGHTA and CDR2 FQGNSA. The CDR3 DNA reads as TGTGCCAGCAGCCCCGGTGAAAAACTGTTTTTT. It yields the protein CASSPGEKLFF.

V and J are TRBV30 and TRBJ1-2; possible D gene TRBD1, 6 bases. CDR1 and CDR2 from the germline V gene are GTSNPN and SVGIG (reference sequence). Trimming left V 4 bases short and J 4 bases short, with 16 bases between. The CDR3 extends over 14 amino acids. CDR3 loop: CAWNTFGTSYGYTF. The CDR3 DNA reads TGTGCCTGGAACACTTTCGGGACATCCTATGGCTACACCTTC.

This clone was seen a handful of times. The CDR3 DNA follows: TGTGCCAGCAGCGTAGGGCTAGCGGACTCCTACGAGCAGTACTTC. Its translation is CASSVGLADSYEQYF. The V gene is TRBV9, the J gene TRBJ2-7; 7 positions match TRBD2. Germline trimming cut 0 bases from V and 0 bases from J; bases unmatched to any gene: 3. Germline CDR1 reads SGDLS; CDR2 reads YYNGEE. There are 15 residues in the CDR3.

The chain employs TRBV1 and TRBJ2-1; the table gives TRBD2 as D, unverified against the DNA. TRBV1 is marked as a pseudogene. This CDR3 spans 19 amino acids. The CDR3 loop reads CTSSQDVASGVGTNNEQFF. DNA for the CDR3: TGCACCAGCAGCCAAGATGTAGCTAGCGGGGTGGGGACTAACAATGAGCAGTTCTTC.

This clone has more than one count but fewer than ten. The chain recombines TRBV25-1 with TRBJ1-6; possibly TRBD1 for D (6 bases). CDR1 and CDR2 from the germline V gene are MGHDK and SYGVNS. The V end lost 3 bases, the J end lost 6 bases, and 9 bases lay between the germline ends. This CDR3 is 14 amino acids long. The CDR3, as DNA: TGTGCCAGCAGTGAGTCAGGGGTTAATTCACCCCTCCACTTT. Amino acid sequence: CASSESGVNSPLHF.

V usage is TRBV19 and J usage is TRBJ2-3; 7 bases are a match to TRBD2. There are 13 residues in the CDR3. In germline, CDR1 is LNHDA, CDR2 SQIVND (reference sequence). Trimming cost V 4 bases and J 2 bases; bases outside gene matches: 0. CDR3 nucleotides: TGTGCCAGTAGTAAGCGGGACACAGATACGCAGTATTTT. Translating it yields CASSKRDTDTQYF.

This clone was observed a few times. The chain has TRBV7-2 and TRBJ2-7; D perhaps matches TRBD2 (5 bases). Per the germline V gene, CDR1 is SGHTA and CDR2 is FQGNSA. V lost 1 base and J lost 6, with 10 bases in between. The CDR3 is 13 residues long. In nucleotides, the CDR3 is TGTGCCAGCAGCTTAGTGTGGAGCGGCGAGCAGTACTTC. This encodes CASSLVWSGEQYF.

This clone was seen more than once but under ten times. The chain employs TRBV9 and TRBJ2-3; D is unclear. Trimming took 0 bases from V and 4 from J, leaving 9 bases between them. This CDR3 region has 14 residues. Germline values: CDR1 SGDLS, CDR2 YYNGEE. CDR3 nucleotides: TGTGCCAGCAGCGTAGCTACGATCTCAGATACGCAGTATTTT. It is translated as CASSVATISDTQYF.

This clone was seen a few times. The chain couples TRBV20-1 to TRBJ2-1; the match to TRBD2 covers 7 bases. The CDR3 sequence is 11 residues long. Germline trimming cut 0 bases from V and 15 bases from J; bases unmatched to any gene: 5. The germline CDR1 and CDR2 sequences are DFQATT and SNEGSKA (reference sequence). CDR3 nucleotides: TGCAGTGCTAGAGACCCCGCGGGGGTGTTCTTC. It translates to CSARDPAGVFF.

This chain links TRBV11-2 with TRBJ2-1; D is perhaps TRBD2 (6 bases). The ends were cut back, 7 bases at V and 5 bases at J, with 21 bases in the middle. The germline V gene has CDR1 SGHAT and CDR2 FQNNGV. The CDR3 is 16 residues long. This CDR3 reads CASTWRIRGTDNEQFF. The DNA of the CDR3 is TGTGCCAGCACCTGGAGGATCCGGGGGACCGACAATGAGCAGTTCTTC. The whole variable domain, remainder taken from reference TRBV11-2 and TRBJ2-1, is EAGVAQSPRYKIIEKRQSVAFWCNPISGHATLYWYQQILGQGPKLLIQFQNNGVVDDSQLPKDRFSAERLKGVDSTLKIQPAKLEDSAVYLCASTWRIRGTDNEQFFGPGTRLTVL.

The gene calls are TRBV4-3 and TRBJ2-5, with TRBD1 identical over 9 bases. CDR3 size: 17 residues. The trim removed 0 bases at V and 5 bases at J, leaving 10 bases unmatched. Germline CDR1 and CDR2: LGHNA and YSLEER. This chain's CDR3 is CASSQDPPGQGGETQYF. DNA for the CDR3: TGCGCCAGCAGCCAAGACCCCCCGGGACAGGGCGGCGAGACCCAGTACTTC.